A single sample gave rise to the 28 T cell receptor beta chains below, sequenced in a study of T cell changes during pregnancy in multiple sclerosis. Repertoires were generated with immunoSEQ multiplex PCR, while TCRdb's copy carries only in-frame clones and drops some. This sample yields about 40,000 clones, of which 89% are seen a single time; 1.2% belongs to the top ten. Here the sequenced sample was CD4+ T cells from peripheral blood mononuclear cells, taken in the first trimester of pregnancy. The source is a female donor with multiple sclerosis, enrolled in a pregnancy study.

The chain joins TRBV19 to TRBJ2-1; perhaps TRBD1 as D (6 bases). CDR1 LNHDA and CDR2 SQIVND come from the germline V gene (reference sequence). With 10 bases removed from V and 4 bases from J, the gap between germline ends came to 20 bases. The CDR3 runs to 15 residues. CDR3 nucleotides: TGTGCCACCCAGGCTGGACAGTCCATTTACAATGAGCAGTTCTTC. Translation gives CATQAGQSIYNEQFF.

CDR3 amino acids: CASSSGSTSGPHGAQYF. The CDR3 coding sequence is TGTGCCAGCAGCTCCGGATCGACTAGCGGGCCCCATGGGGCCCAGTACTTC. The chain combines TRBV5-4 with TRBJ2-5; 10 bases map to TRBD2. Looked up from germline, CDR1 is SGHNT and CDR2 is YYREEE (reference sequence). The length of the CDR3 is 17 residues. With V trimmed by 3 bases and J by 9 bases, 17 bases remained unmatched.

The CDR3 region is CASLGGGGGTYNEQFF. The DNA of the CDR3 is TGCGCCAGCCTAGGGGGGGGCGGGGGTACCTACAATGAGCAGTTCTTC. This chain joins TRBV10-2 and TRBJ2-1, with D maybe TRBD2 (7 bases). Trimming removed 8 bases at V and 2 bases at J, with 19 bases between. CDR1 and CDR2 from the germline V gene are WSHSY and SAAADI. This CDR3 has 16 residues.

This clone was seen a handful of times. This chain uses TRBV30 with TRBJ1-1, with 8 bases that match TRBD1. The CDR3 runs to 14 residues. The V gene end was trimmed by 5 bases and the J gene end by 0 bases; junction bases not matched to a gene: 5. Germline assignment: CDR1 GTSNPN and CDR2 SVGIG (reference sequence). The CDR3 reads CAWLRDRMNTEAFF. For the CDR3, the DNA is TGTGCCTGGCTCCGGGACAGGATGAACACTGAAGCTTTCTTT.

This sequence joins TRBV30 and TRBJ1-1; D is possibly TRBD1 (5 bases). Deletions cut 4 bases from V and 0 bases from J, with 9 bases between. Germline CDR1 GTSNPN, CDR2 SVGIG (reference sequence). The CDR3 runs 13 residues. The CDR3 coding sequence is TGTGCCTGGATAGGGGTTGTGAACACTGAAGCTTTCTTT. It yields the protein CAWIGVVNTEAFF.

This chain uses TRBV6-5 with TRBJ2-7, with 12 bases that match TRBD2. The CDR3 consists of 15 residues. V lost 6 bases to trimming and J lost 5 bases; unmatched junction nucleotides: 8. The V gene's germline CDR1 is MNHEY and CDR2 SVGAGI. The CDR3 loop is CASSPLAGGRHEQYF. In DNA, the CDR3 is TGTGCCAGCAGCCCACTAGCGGGAGGTCGCCACGAGCAGTACTTC.

The V and J genes are TRBV6-4 and TRBJ2-2; 8 positions agree with TRBD2. Germline values: CDR1 MRHNA, CDR2 SNTAGT. With V trimmed by 3 bases and J by 6 bases, 6 bases remained unmatched. This CDR3 has 15 residues. This chain's CDR3 is CASSEGLAGSGELFF. For the CDR3, the DNA is TGTGCCAGCAGTGAAGGATTAGCGGGATCCGGGGAGCTGTTTTTT.

The V call is TRBV19, the J call TRBJ2-1, with TRBD2 matching 15 bases. CDR1 is LNHDA and CDR2 is SQIVND in the germline V gene (reference sequence). CDR3 length: 16 residues. With V trimmed by 0 bases and J by 7 bases, 1 base remained unmatched. CDR3 sequence: CASSIDGTSGRNEQFF. The CDR3 DNA reads as TGTGCCAGTAGTATAGACGGGACTAGCGGGAGGAATGAGCAGTTCTTC.

The gene calls are TRBV4-3 and TRBJ1-6; TRBD1 matches 7 bases. The CDR3 length is 15 residues. Germline V gives CDR1 LGHNA, CDR2 YSLEER. Unmatched junction bases numbered 4, after V lost 1 base and J lost 7 bases. CDR3 region: CASSQGDRENSPLHF. CDR3 DNA sequence: TGCGCCAGCAGCCAAGGGGACAGAGAAAATTCACCCCTCCACTTT.

CDR3 amino acids: CATSTSRADNEQFF. CDR3 in DNA: TGCGCCACCTCGACTAGTCGGGCCGACAATGAGCAGTTCTTC. The chain uses TRBV4-1 and TRBJ2-1, with D maybe TRBD2 (6 bases). There are 14 residues in the CDR3. Germline lookup yields CDR1 MGHRA and CDR2 YSYEKL. V was shortened by 10 bases and J by 5 bases, with 18 bases between the two germline ends.

This chain uses TRBV30 with TRBJ1-2, with D perhaps TRBD1 (6 bases). The V gene lost 2 bases and the J gene lost 5 bases, with 12 bases spanning the gap. The germline CDR1 and CDR2 sequences are GTSNPN and SVGIG (reference sequence). CDR3 length: 13 residues. The DNA for the CDR3 is TGTGCCTGGAGTCAACAGGGAGAGTATGGCTACACCTTC. As protein: CAWSQQGEYGYTF.

The chain uses TRBV27 and TRBJ2-7; 8 bases map to TRBD1. The CDR3 loop spans 18 amino acids. V shed 3 bases, J shed 2 bases, and the junction held 15 bases outside the gene matches. Per germline, CDR1 MNHEY and CDR2 SMNVEV (reference sequence). CDR3 coding DNA: TGTGCCAGCAGTTTTATAACCCCGACAGGGGACGGCACCTACGAGCAGTACTTC. Residues: CASSFITPTGDGTYEQYF.

This clone occurred a few times. CDR3 region: CASSWDISTDTQYF. The CDR3 DNA is TGTGCCAGCAGCTGGGACATAAGCACAGATACGCAGTATTTT. J is TRBJ2-3 and V is TRBV5-4, with a weak D call TRBD1 (6 bases). The germline V gene encodes CDR1 SGHNT and CDR2 YYREEE (reference sequence). Trimming took off 3 bases at V and 0 bases at J, with 8 bases between the two ends. The CDR3 runs 14 residues. The variable domain in full, with the rest retrieved from reference TRBV5-4 and TRBJ2-3, is ETGVTQSPTHLIKTRGQQVTLRCSSQSGHNTVSWYQQALGQGPQFIFQYYREEENGRGNFPPRFSGLQFPNYSSELNVNALELDDSALYLCASSWDISTDTQYFGPGTRLTVL.

The genes are TRBV18 and TRBJ2-7; D might be TRBD1 (5 bases). This CDR3 is 14 amino acids long. V was pared by 3 bases and J by 6 bases, with 15 bases between. Germline assignment: CDR1 KGHSH and CDR2 LQKENI. CDR3 sequence reads: CASSPPAFRGEQYF. The CDR3 region has the DNA TGTGCCAGCTCACCCCCTGCTTTTAGGGGCGAGCAGTACTTC.

The chain is built from TRBV19 and TRBJ2-5, with D possibly being TRBD2 (5 bases). The V gene lost 4 bases and the J gene lost 5 bases, with 11 bases spanning the gap. Per germline, CDR1 LNHDA and CDR2 SQIVND (reference sequence). CDR3 size: 13 residues. CDR3 sequence (DNA): TGTGCCAGTAGTACCCGGACGGGGGAGACCCAGTACTTC. It encodes CASSTRTGETQYF.

The chain couples TRBV9 to TRBJ2-2, with TRBD2 matching over 7 bases. Germline lookup yields CDR1 SGDLS and CDR2 YYNGEE. Trimming removed 0 bases from V and 6 bases from J; junction bases left unmatched: 8. CDR3 size: 16 residues. The CDR3 bases are TGTGCCAGCAGCGTAGGGGTTAGCGGGCCTCCCGGGGAGCTGTTTTTT. Translated: CASSVGVSGPPGELFF.

This clone was picked up one time. The CDR3 sequence is CASSLFPGRLNYGYTF. The DNA of the CDR3 is TGTGCCAGCAGTTTATTCCCAGGAAGGTTAAACTATGGCTACACCTTC. V usage is TRBV28 and J usage is TRBJ1-2; D is undetermined. Trimming took off 1 base at V and 2 bases at J, with 14 bases between the two ends. This CDR3 is built from 16 residues. Germline V lookup: CDR1 MDHEN, CDR2 SYDVKM.

This clone was counted only a few times. The chain combines TRBV6-4 with TRBJ1-1; D ambiguous. Trimming stripped 2 bases from V and 1 base from J, with 8 bases between. Germline V gene lookup returns CDR1 MRHNA and CDR2 SNTAGT. CDR3 size: 14 residues. CDR3 in amino acids: CASSDGGGNTEAFF. The CDR3 nucleotides read TGTGCCAGCAGTGACGGTGGCGGGAACACTGAAGCTTTCTTT.

This clone is a singleton in its sample. CDR3 sequence: CASSLAAGNTEAFF. The DNA of the CDR3 is TGCGCCAGCAGCTTGGCGGCAGGGAACACTGAAGCTTTCTTT. The chain uses TRBV5-1 and TRBJ1-1; D not resolved. Trimming cost V 0 bases and J 1 base, with 7 bases left between them. CDR3 length equals 14 residues. Germline CDR1 is SGHRS and CDR2 is YFSETQ.

This chain uses TRBV19 with TRBJ2-7, with 9 bases lining up with TRBD1. Per the germline V gene, CDR1 is LNHDA and CDR2 is SQIVND (reference sequence). The length of the CDR3 is 14 residues. J lost 3 bases, V lost 5 bases, and 5 bases had no gene match. The CDR3 is CASSPDRGGYEQYF. CDR3 nucleotide sequence: TGTGCCAGTAGTCCGGACAGGGGTGGCTACGAGCAGTACTTC.

This chain joins TRBV2 and TRBJ2-6; D unresolved. Germline CDR1 reads SNHLY; CDR2 reads FYNNEI. V lost 8 bases, J lost 0 bases, and 11 bases lay in between. The CDR3 spans 15 residues. As DNA, the CDR3 is TGTGCCAGCTCCCTATCGAACTCTGGGGCCAACGTCCTGACTTTC. This codes for CASSLSNSGANVLTF.

The chain recombines TRBV19 with TRBJ2-7, with 7 positions matching TRBD2. The germline gives CDR1 LNHDA, CDR2 SQIVND (reference sequence). The trim removed 4 bases at V and 4 bases at J, leaving 4 bases unmatched. This CDR3 has 13 residues. Here the CDR3 reads CASSSGSWYEQYF. In DNA, the CDR3 is TGTGCCAGTAGTAGCGGGAGTTGGTACGAGCAGTACTTC.

The rearrangement links TRBV9 to TRBJ2-3; 7 positions agree with TRBD2. CDR3 length: 14 amino acids. Germline CDR1 SGDLS, CDR2 YYNGEE. V lost 3 bases and J lost 6; bases outside the gene matches: 7. The CDR3 loop is CASSASGMEDTQYF. CDR3 coding DNA: TGTGCCAGCAGCGCGAGCGGGATGGAGGATACGCAGTATTTT.

V gene TRBV2 combines with J gene TRBJ1-2; 7 bases map to TRBD1. Per the germline V gene, CDR1 is SNHLY and CDR2 is FYNNEI. The junction had 5 bases not matched to a gene; V was cut back by 7 bases and J by 0 bases. This CDR3 spans 14 amino acids. As DNA, the CDR3 is TGTGCCAGCATATGGGACAGCTCTAACTATGGCTACACCTTC. Translating it yields CASIWDSSNYGYTF.

The genes are TRBV4-1 and TRBJ1-2, with 8 bases lining up with TRBD1. V lost 3 bases and J lost 8; bases outside the gene matches: 11. CDR3 length: 15 amino acids. Per germline, CDR1 MGHRA and CDR2 YSYEKL. The CDR3 region has the DNA TGCGCCAGCAGCCACCACTCTCAGGGGGCAGGGGGCTACACCTTC. Residues: CASSHHSQGAGGYTF.

This clone was recorded a few times. The chain links TRBV10-2 to TRBJ2-2, with 7 positions matching TRBD1. CDR1 and CDR2 (germline): WSHSY, SAAADI. The J segment lost 2 bases and the V segment lost 4 bases, leaving 13 bases of the junction unmatched. The CDR3 extends over 18 amino acids. CDR3 nucleotides: TGCGCCAGCAGTGGGCCCTCCATGACAGGGATTAACACCGGGGAGCTGTTTTTT. This encodes CASSGPSMTGINTGELFF.

V usage is TRBV11-2 and J usage is TRBJ2-7; no definite D call. Per the germline V gene, CDR1 is SGHAT and CDR2 is FQNNGV. Trimming cost V 4 bases and J 7 bases, with 8 bases left between them. This CDR3 has 11 residues. The CDR3 DNA is TGTGCCAGCAGCTCGTTGGCAGAGCAGTACTTC. Protein sequence: CASSSLAEQYF.

This chain connects TRBV4-2 to TRBJ2-1, with D uncertain. Trimming removed 10 bases at V and 4 bases at J, with 14 bases between. The germline gives CDR1 LGHNA, CDR2 YNFKEQ. The CDR3 extends over 13 amino acids. In DNA, the CDR3 is TGTGCCACCACCTCAGGTGGGTACAATGAGCAGTTCTTC. It translates to CATTSGGYNEQFF.